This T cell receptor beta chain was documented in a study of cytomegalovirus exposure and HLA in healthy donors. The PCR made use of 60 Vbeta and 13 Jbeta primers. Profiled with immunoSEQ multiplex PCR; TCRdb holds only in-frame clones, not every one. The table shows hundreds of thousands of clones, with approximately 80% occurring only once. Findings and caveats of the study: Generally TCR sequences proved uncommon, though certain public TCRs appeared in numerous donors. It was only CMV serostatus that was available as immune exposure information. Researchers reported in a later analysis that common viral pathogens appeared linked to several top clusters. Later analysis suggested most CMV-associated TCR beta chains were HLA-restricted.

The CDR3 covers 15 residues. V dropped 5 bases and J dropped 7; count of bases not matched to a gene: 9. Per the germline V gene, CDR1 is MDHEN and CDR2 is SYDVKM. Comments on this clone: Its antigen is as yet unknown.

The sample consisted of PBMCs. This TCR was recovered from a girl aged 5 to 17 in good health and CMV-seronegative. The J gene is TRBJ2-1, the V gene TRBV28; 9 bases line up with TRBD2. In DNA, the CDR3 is TGTGCCAGCAGTCTCGCCGGGACTAGCCGGAATGAGCAGTTCTTC. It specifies CASSLAGTSRNEQFF. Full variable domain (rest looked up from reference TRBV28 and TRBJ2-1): DVKVTQSSRYLVKRTGEKVFLECVQDMDHENMFWYRQDPGLGLRLIYFSYDVKMKEKGDIPEGYSVSREKKERFSLILESASTNQTSMYLCASSLAGTSRNEQFFGPGTRLTVL.